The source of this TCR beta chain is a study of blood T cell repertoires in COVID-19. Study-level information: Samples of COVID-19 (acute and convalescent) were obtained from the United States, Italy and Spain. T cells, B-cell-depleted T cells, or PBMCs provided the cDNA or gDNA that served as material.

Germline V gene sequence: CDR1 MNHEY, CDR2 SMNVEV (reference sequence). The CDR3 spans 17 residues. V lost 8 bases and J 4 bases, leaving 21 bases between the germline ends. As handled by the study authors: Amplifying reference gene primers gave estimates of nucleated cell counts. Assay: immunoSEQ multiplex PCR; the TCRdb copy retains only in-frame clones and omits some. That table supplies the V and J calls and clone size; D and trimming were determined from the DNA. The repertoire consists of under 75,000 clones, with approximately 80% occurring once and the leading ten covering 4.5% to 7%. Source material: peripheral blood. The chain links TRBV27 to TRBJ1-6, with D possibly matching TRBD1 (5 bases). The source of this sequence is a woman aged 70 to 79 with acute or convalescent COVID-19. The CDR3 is CASSPFRGIFYNSPLHF. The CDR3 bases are TGTGCCAGCTCCCCCTTTCGGGGGATTTTTTATAATTCACCCCTCCACTTT.